The clone carrying this TCR beta chain was recorded a few times. The antigen is not known. This sample stems from a study of T-cell memory formation after mild COVID-19. TCRdb re-called the 5' RACE reads with MiXCR, one entry per CDR3 protein. This table holds around 310,000 distinct CDR3 sequences, roughly 15% found once. The germline gives CDR1 SEHNR, CDR2 FQNEAQ (reference sequence). Trimming took 4 bases from V and 2 from J, leaving 12 bases between them. The CDR3 extends over 15 amino acids. Study observations and caveats: A balance of CD4 and CD8 characterized clones contracting day 15 to 85, whereas later expanders leaned CD4+.

The chain recombines TRBV7-9 with TRBJ2-1; D is perhaps TRBD2 (6 bases). The sample taken for sequencing was PBMCs or a T cell subset sorted from them (not recorded which). The receptor was derived from a man between 18 and 35 years old who had mild COVID-19 (a few samples of this study predate the infection). Cell type and time point are not known. The CDR3 DNA reads as TGTGCCAGCAGCTCCCGGGACTTCCCCTACAATGAGCAGTTCTTC. This encodes CASSSRDFPYNEQFF.